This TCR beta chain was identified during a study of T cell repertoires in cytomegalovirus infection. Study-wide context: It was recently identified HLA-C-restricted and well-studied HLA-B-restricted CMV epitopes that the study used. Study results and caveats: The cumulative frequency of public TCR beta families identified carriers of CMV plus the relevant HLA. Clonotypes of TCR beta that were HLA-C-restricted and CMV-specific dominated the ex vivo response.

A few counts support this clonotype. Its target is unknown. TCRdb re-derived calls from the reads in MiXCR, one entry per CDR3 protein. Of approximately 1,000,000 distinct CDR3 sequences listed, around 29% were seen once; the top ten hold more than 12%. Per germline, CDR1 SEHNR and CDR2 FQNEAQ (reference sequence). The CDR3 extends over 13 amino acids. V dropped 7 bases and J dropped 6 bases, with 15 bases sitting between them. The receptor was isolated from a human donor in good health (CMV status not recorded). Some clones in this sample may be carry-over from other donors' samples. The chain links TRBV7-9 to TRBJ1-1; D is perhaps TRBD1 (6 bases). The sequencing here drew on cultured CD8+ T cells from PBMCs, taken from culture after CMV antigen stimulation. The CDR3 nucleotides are TGTGCCAGCAACCGGATTGGGGGCGCTGAAGCTTTCTTT. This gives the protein CASNRIGGAEAFF.